The rows below give T cell receptor beta chains drawn from one sample of a study of lung T cells in sarcoidosis with Löfgren's syndrome. Each CDR3 protein gets one entry after TCRdb re-called the reads with MiXCR. The data contain approximately 20,000 distinct CDR3 sequences, less than 25% of them singletons. The sequencing input was CD4+ T cells from PBMCs. The receptors shown here come from a human donor with sarcoidosis (Löfgren's syndrome or another form), or a control subject (not recorded which). Both conserved end residues are part of each CDR3. The D gene is left open where the match is weak. For some rows the clone size is stated as once, few or many, or as a class when expanded; others skip it.

j_call d_call clone_size v_call cdr3_nt cdr3_aa
TRBJ2-5 NA few TRBV9 TGTGCCAGCAGCGCACAGGACCAAGAGACCCAGTACTTC CASSAQDQETQYF
TRBJ2-2 NA many TRBV12-3/TRBV12-4 TGTGCCAGCAGTTTCCTAGGCGCGGGCACCGGGGAGCTGTTTTTT CASSFLGAGTGELFF
TRBJ2-5 NA few TRBV4-3 TGCGCCAGCAGCCAAGATGGGGGTCGAGCGACCCAGTACTTC CASSQDGGRATQYF
TRBJ2-2 NA many TRBV18 TGTGCCAGCTCACCAAATGCGAACACCGGGGAGCTGTTTTTT CASSPNANTGELFF
TRBJ1-4 TRBD1 few TRBV29-1 TGCAGCGTGAAAACACTACCGGGACAGGGAGGTGAAAAACTGTTTTTT CSVKTLPGQGGEKLFF
TRBJ2-3 NA many TRBV24-1 TGTGCCACCAGTGACCAGGGGGGACCCACAGATACGCAGTATTTT CATSDQGGPTDTQYF
TRBJ1-4 NA many TRBV30 TGTGCCTGGAGTGTCGGATTTAATGAAAAACTGTTTTTT CAWSVGFNEKLFF
TRBJ2-3 NA NA TRBV2 TGTGCCAGCAGTGTCAGGGGCCTCACAGATACGCAGTATTTT CASSVRGLTDTQYF
TRBJ1-3 NA NA TRBV5-1 TGCGCTAGCAGCCGAGGACAGAGAAACTCTGGAAACACCATATATTTT CASSRGQRNSGNTIYF
TRBJ2-7 NA many TRBV7-2 TGTGCCAGCAGCTTAGCGGGGGCTAGCCCCTACGAGCAGTACTTC CASSLAGASPYEQYF
TRBJ2-1 TRBD2 NA TRBV29-1 TGCAGCGTGGCCGGGACTAGCGGGGCCAGTCTTTTCTTC CSVAGTSGASLFF
TRBJ2-5 NA many TRBV18 TGTGCCAGCTCACCAGGCCCTCAAGAGACCCAGTACTTC CASSPGPQETQYF
TRBJ2-7 NA many TRBV7-8 TGTGCCAGCAGCCTAGCAAAGTACGAGCAGTACTTC CASSLAKYEQYF
TRBJ2-5 NA medium-sized TRBV20-1 TGCAGTGCTAGAGGAGGAGGGGAAGAGACCCAGTACTTC CSARGGGEETQYF
TRBJ2-7 NA many TRBV29-1 TGCAGCGTTGAAGATCCAGGGGACGAGCAGTACTTC CSVEDPGDEQYF
TRBJ1-4 NA many TRBV4-2 TGTGCCAGCAGTCTGGACACTAGGCAAGAAAAACTGTTTTTT CASSLDTRQEKLFF
TRBJ1-5 NA many TRBV12-3/TRBV12-4 TGTGCCAGCAGGGGCAATAGCAATCAGCCCCAGCATTTT CASRGNSNQPQHF
TRBJ1-1 NA medium-sized TRBV4-1 TGCGCCAGCAGCTTACAGGAGAACACTGAAGCTTTCTTT CASSLQENTEAFF
TRBJ1-1 NA NA TRBV29-1 TGCAGCGTTAAGAACACTGAAGCTTTCTTT CSVKNTEAFF
TRBJ2-1 TRBD2 many TRBV4-2 TGTGCCAGCAGCCAAGTTTCCTCAGCGGGGGGGCCCTACAATGAGCAGTTCTTC CASSQVSSAGGPYNEQFF
TRBJ1-3 TRBD1 NA TRBV29-1 TGCAGCGCCGGGACAGGGAGGCCTGGAAACACCATATATTTT CSAGTGRPGNTIYF
TRBJ2-1 TRBD2 few TRBV29-1 TGCAGCGTATATAGCGGGGGGACCAACAATGAGCAGTTCTTC CSVYSGGTNNEQFF